A single sample is the source of the 20 T cell receptor beta chains below, sequenced in a study of control samples from healthy donors and cancer patients. Libraries were prepared by immunoSEQ multiplex PCR; TCRdb keeps only in-frame clonotypes and omits some of them. Among tens of thousands of clones, 70% to 85% were seen once, and the ten largest hold 11%. What was sequenced was PBMCs. Source of these receptors: a man aged 55 to 70 with head and neck cancer.

J is TRBJ2-7 and V is TRBV18; TRBD1 matches at 10 bases. The CDR3 is 16 amino acids. After removal of 5 bases from V and 1 base from J, the junction contained 8 bases not matched to a gene. CDR1 KGHSH and CDR2 LQKENI come from the germline V gene. Here the CDR3 reads CASSSTGGFGSYEQYF. CDR3 coding DNA: TGTGCCAGCTCATCGACAGGGGGCTTTGGATCCTACGAGCAGTACTTC.

CDR3 in amino acids: CASSPPWTLGYGYTF. The CDR3 region has the DNA TGTGCCAGCAGCCCGCCTTGGACCTTGGGCTATGGCTACACCTTC. The chain carries TRBV3-1 (or the pseudogene TRBV3-2) and TRBJ1-2; D ambiguous. This CDR3 comprises 15 residues. Germline-derived CDR1 and CDR2 are LGHDT and YNNKEL (reference sequence). Trimming shortened V by 4 bases and J by 4 bases, and 16 bases separated the two germline ends.

The rearrangement links TRBV5-8 to TRBJ1-1, with D possibly TRBD1 on 5 matching bases. Trimming cost V 1 base and J 0 bases, with 10 bases left between them. Germline loops: CDR1 SGHTS, CDR2 YDEGEE. The CDR3 sequence is 15 residues long. Written as DNA, the CDR3 is TGTGCCAGCAGCTTGTGGGGGGTGATGAACACTGAAGCTTTCTTT. This encodes CASSLWGVMNTEAFF.

This clone was found once. The chain combines TRBV6-2 or TRBV6-3 with TRBJ1-6, with D possibly matching TRBD1 (5 bases). Trimming took 2 bases from V and 7 from J, leaving 9 bases between them. The CDR3 loop spans 14 amino acids. Germline V gene lookup returns CDR1 MNHEY and CDR2 SVGEGT. CDR3 in amino acids: CASSYREGNSPLHF. CDR3 in DNA: TGTGCCAGCAGTTACAGGGAGGGGAATTCACCCCTCCACTTT.

The V call is TRBV19, the J call TRBJ1-1; weak D call: TRBD1 (5 bases). The CDR3 covers 15 residues. Trimming shortened V by 2 bases and J by 1 base, and 11 bases separated the two germline ends. Looked up from germline, CDR1 is LNHDA and CDR2 is SQIVND (reference sequence). CDR3 sequence reads: CASSIRGRTNTEAFF. In DNA, the CDR3 is TGTGCCAGTAGTATAAGGGGCCGAACGAACACTGAAGCTTTCTTT.

The chain uses TRBV27 and TRBJ1-1, with a tentative D call TRBD1 (5 bases). The CDR3 loop spans 16 amino acids. CDR1 is MNHEY, CDR2 SMNVEV, per germline (reference sequence). Between the trimmed V and J ends, which lost 7 bases and 3 bases, there was a span of 21 bases. In nucleotides, the CDR3 is TGTGCCAGCATAGTCCAGGGACGCGGTATGCACACTGAAGCTTTCTTT. Protein product: CASIVQGRGMHTEAFF.

The gene calls are TRBV5-1 and TRBJ2-7, with D hard to call. V was trimmed by 0 bases and J by 4 bases, leaving 5 bases between them. The CDR3 length is 12 residues. From germline, CDR1 is SGHRS and CDR2 YFSETQ. The CDR3 nucleotides are TGCGCCAGCAGCTTGGTAGGTTACGAGCAGTACTTC. Residues: CASSLVGYEQYF.

This clone was observed once. The rearrangement joins TRBV5-1 to TRBJ2-1; D perhaps matches TRBD1 (6 bases). Trimming pared 0 bases from V and 0 bases from J, leaving 10 bases between. The germline V gene encodes CDR1 SGHRS and CDR2 YFSETQ. The CDR3 consists of 16 residues. The CDR3 DNA reads as TGCGCCAGCAGCTTGGTAGGACAGAACTCCTACAATGAGCAGTTCTTC. Translation: CASSLVGQNSYNEQFF.

In its sample, this clone was seen many times. The CDR3 sequence: CASSRPNKSGELFF. DNA for the CDR3: TGCGCCAGCAGTCGACCTAATAAGAGCGGGGAGCTGTTTTTT. The chain carries TRBV23-1 and TRBJ2-2; the D is unclear. TRBV23-1 is an ORF; its function is uncertain. The CDR3 totals 14 residues. The V end was cut by 4 bases, the J end by 7 bases, with 13 bases between.

The rearrangement uses TRBV6-5 and TRBJ2-6, with D unclear. The germline CDR1 and CDR2 sequences are MNHEY and SVGAGI. CDR3 size: 15 residues. V gave up 7 bases and J gave up 4 bases, with 14 bases separating them. CDR3 protein: CASKNLPTGANVLTF. CDR3 DNA sequence: TGTGCCAGCAAAAATCTTCCGACCGGGGCCAACGTCCTGACTTTC.

The chain has TRBV10-2 and TRBJ2-2; 7 bases map to TRBD2. CDR1 and CDR2 from the germline V gene are WSHSY and SAAADI. CDR3 length: 15 amino acids. Trimming cost V 7 bases and J 2 bases; bases outside gene matches: 7. The DNA of the CDR3 is TGCGCCAGCAAAAACAGAGCGGGAAACACCGGGGAGCTGTTTTTT. Translated: CASKNRAGNTGELFF.

The V call is TRBV2, the J call TRBJ2-5; D is unresolved. The CDR3 extends over 12 amino acids. Trimming took off 2 bases at V and 3 bases at J, with 4 bases between the two ends. The germline V gene has CDR1 SNHLY and CDR2 FYNNEI. The CDR3 here is CASSELEETQYF. Written as DNA, the CDR3 is TGTGCCAGCAGTGAATTAGAAGAGACCCAGTACTTC. The entire variable domain, with the rest obtained from reference TRBV2 and TRBJ2-5, is as follows: EPEVTQTPSHQVTQMGQEVILRCVPISNHLYFYWYRQILGQKVEFLVSFYNNEISEKSEIFDDQFSVERPDGSNFTLKIRSTKLEDSAMYFCASSELEETQYFGPGTRLLVL.

V is TRBV28 and J is TRBJ1-5; 12 bases are a match to TRBD1. The germline gives CDR1 MDHEN, CDR2 SYDVKM. This CDR3 has 17 residues. The V and J ends lost 6 bases and 2 bases, in that order; junction bases with no gene match: 8. CDR3 in amino acids: CASRPGQGAVGNQPQHF. As DNA, the CDR3 is TGTGCCAGCAGACCGGGACAGGGGGCTGTTGGCAATCAGCCCCAGCATTTT.

This chain connects TRBV19 to TRBJ1-1; D is unresolved. The V and J ends lost 8 bases and 1 base respectively, with 8 bases between them. The germline V gene encodes CDR1 LNHDA and CDR2 SQIVND (reference sequence). This CDR3 has 12 amino acids. The CDR3 nucleotides read TGTGCCAGTTCCCTGTCGAACACTGAAGCTTTCTTT. This gives the protein CASSLSNTEAFF.

The rearrangement links TRBV7-2 to TRBJ2-7, with D perhaps assigned TRBD1 or TRBD2 (5 bases each). There are 16 residues in the CDR3. CDR1 and CDR2 from the germline V gene are SGHTA and FQGNSA. Trimming cost V 5 bases and J 6 bases, with 23 bases left between them. In DNA, the CDR3 is TGTGCCAGCAGCCCAACCGGGACCCCACCTCTCTCCGAGCAGTACTTC. Translating it yields CASSPTGTPPLSEQYF.

This chain links TRBV19 with TRBJ2-7; possible D gene TRBD2, 5 bases. CDR1 and CDR2 (germline): LNHDA, SQIVND (reference sequence). V lost 4 bases and J lost 4, with 17 bases in between. This CDR3 is 15 amino acids long. As DNA, the CDR3 is TGTGCCAGTAGTAGAGGGAACCGGGCGTCGTACGAGCAGTACTTC. This encodes CASSRGNRASYEQYF. Filled out from reference TRBV19 and TRBJ2-7, the complete variable domain reads DGGITQSPKYLFRKEGQNVTLSCEQNLNHDAMYWYRQDPGQGLRLIYYSQIVNDFQKGDIAEGYSVSREKKESFPLTVTSAQKNPTAFYLCASSRGNRASYEQYFGPGTRLTVT.

The V and J genes are TRBV11-2 and TRBJ2-1; 8 nucleotides align to TRBD2. The CDR3 runs to 14 residues. The trim removed 5 bases at V and 4 bases at J, leaving 4 bases unmatched. Germline V gene lookup returns CDR1 SGHAT and CDR2 FQNNGV. CDR3 bases: TGTGCCAGCAGCCCTAGCGGGTATTACAATGAGCAGTTCTTC. This translates into CASSPSGYYNEQFF.

The genes are TRBV5-1 and TRBJ2-7, with TRBD1 identical over 8 bases. Germline values: CDR1 SGHRS, CDR2 YFSETQ. V dropped 4 bases and J dropped 2; count of bases not matched to a gene: 2. This CDR3 contains 13 residues. Here the CDR3 DNA reads TGCGCCAGCAGCCGGGACAGGCCCTACGAGCAGTACTTC. Translated, it gives CASSRDRPYEQYF.

The chain uses TRBV5-1 and TRBJ2-1; 11 nucleotides match TRBD2. Germline V gives CDR1 SGHRS, CDR2 YFSETQ. This CDR3 contains 16 residues. V was pared by 5 bases and J by 0 bases, with 4 bases of the junction left unmatched. In DNA, the CDR3 is TGCGCCAGCAGGACTAGCGGGGACCGCTCCTACAATGAGCAGTTCTTC. It codes for CASRTSGDRSYNEQFF.

The chain joins TRBV10-1 to TRBJ1-1; tentative D call: TRBD1 (5 bases). Germline assignment: CDR1 WNHNN and CDR2 SYGVQD (reference sequence). The CDR3 extends over 15 amino acids. Trimming took 3 bases from V and 1 from J, leaving 12 bases between them. The CDR3 region has the DNA TGCGCCAGCAGTGATCAGGGAAGGGGGAACACTGAAGCTTTCTTT. Protein sequence: CASSDQGRGNTEAFF.